These 14 T cell receptor beta chains were all obtained from the same sample, sequenced in a study of CD8+ T cells in alopecia areata. Once RNA had been extracted, it was reverse transcribed into cDNA to act as the sequencing template. Using immunoSEQ multiplex PCR, the repertoire was profiled, and TCRdb retains in-frame clones only, with some absent. Of about 150,000 clones in the sample, about nine tenths were seen once. The sample was CD8+ T cells sorted from blood, taken at week 0. All receptors derive from a human donor with alopecia areata.

The chain carries TRBV9 and TRBJ1-5; the match to TRBD1 covers 7 bases. The CDR3 sequence is 14 residues long. CDR1 is SGDLS, CDR2 YYNGEE, per germline. With V trimmed by 3 bases and J by 4 bases, 4 bases remained unmatched. The CDR3: CASSDGTANQPQHF. The CDR3 region has the DNA TGTGCCAGCAGCGACGGGACAGCTAATCAGCCCCAGCATTTT.

The J gene is TRBJ1-1, the V gene TRBV6-4; D call uncertain. Germline V lookup: CDR1 MRHNA, CDR2 SNTAGT. CDR3 length: 13 amino acids. Trimming took off 4 bases at V and 2 bases at J, with 8 bases between the two ends. The CDR3 sequence is CASSVDLNTEAFF. Here the CDR3 DNA reads TGTGCCAGCAGTGTCGACCTTAACACTGAAGCTTTCTTT.

The CDR3 bases are TGTGCCAGCAGCTTAGGTGCGGAGCCGGGTACAGATACGCAGTATTTT. It encodes CASSLGAEPGTDTQYF. The chain is built from TRBV7-2 and TRBJ2-3; D is unresolved. The germline V gene has CDR1 SGHTA and CDR2 FQGNSA. Between the trimmed V and J ends, which lost 1 base and 3 bases, there was a span of 14 bases. The CDR3 consists of 16 residues.

The chain couples TRBV14 to TRBJ1-1; the D is unclear. Germline loops: CDR1 SGHDN, CDR2 FVKESK. Trimming cost V 3 bases and J 6 bases, with 11 bases left between them. This CDR3 is 13 amino acids long. The CDR3 protein is CASSQRTGPEAFF. The CDR3 DNA reads as TGTGCCAGCAGCCAGAGGACGGGCCCTGAAGCTTTCTTT.

The rearrangement joins TRBV5-4 to TRBJ2-7; 7 bases are a match to TRBD1. The CDR3 spans 14 residues. With 4 bases clipped from V and 2 bases from J, the junction kept 6 bases outside the gene matches. CDR1 SGHNT and CDR2 YYREEE come from the germline V gene (reference sequence). The CDR3: CASSIKGQAYEQYF. CDR3 DNA: TGTGCCAGCAGCATAAAAGGACAGGCCTACGAGCAGTACTTC.

The CDR3 bases are TGCGCCAGCAGCCAGATCGGGACTAGCGGCTACGAGCAGTACTTC. This sequence encodes CASSQIGTSGYEQYF. V usage is TRBV4-1 and J usage is TRBJ2-7; 11 bases agree with TRBD2. Germline loops: CDR1 MGHRA, CDR2 YSYEKL. Trimming cost V 3 bases and J 3 bases; bases outside gene matches: 4. The CDR3 is 15 residues long.

The chain recombines TRBV4-2 with TRBJ2-7; D remains ambiguous. CDR3 length equals 11 residues. Germline V gives CDR1 LGHNA, CDR2 YNFKEQ. Deletions cut 4 bases from V and 3 bases from J, with 4 bases between. This CDR3 reads CASSLDYEQYF. The CDR3 bases are TGTGCCAGCAGCCTAGACTACGAGCAGTACTTC.

V and J are TRBV29-1 and TRBJ2-7, with D possibly being TRBD1 (6 bases). The CDR3 totals 15 residues. CDR1 SQVTM and CDR2 ANQGSEA come from the germline V gene. The V gene lost 6 bases and the J gene lost 5 bases, with 23 bases spanning the gap. CDR3 amino acids: CSVLPRDTEFHEQYF. In DNA form, the CDR3 reads TGCAGCGTACTCCCCCGGGACACCGAGTTCCACGAGCAGTACTTC.

The chain links TRBV29-1 to TRBJ2-7; the D gene could be TRBD1 or TRBD2 (5 bases each). With 4 bases removed from V and 3 bases from J, the gap between germline ends came to 16 bases. The germline gives CDR1 SQVTM, CDR2 ANQGSEA. CDR3 length: 14 amino acids. Here the CDR3 DNA reads TGCAGCGTTGTAGGGACCGACAGCCTCTACGAGCAGTACTTC. Its protein is CSVVGTDSLYEQYF.

V usage is TRBV27 and J usage is TRBJ2-1; unclear D gene. Germline CDR1 MNHEY, CDR2 SMNVEV (reference sequence). The germline V and J ends were trimmed by 3 bases and 8 bases, with 11 bases remaining between them. This CDR3 is built from 13 residues. The CDR3 reads CASSFSSGDEQFF. CDR3 sequence (DNA): TGTGCCAGCAGTTTCTCGTCCGGCGATGAGCAGTTCTTC.

The chain couples TRBV29-1 to TRBJ2-1, with 11 bases identical to TRBD2. From germline, CDR1 is SQVTM and CDR2 ANQGSEA. CDR3 size: 17 residues. The V and J ends lost 0 bases and 4 bases, in that order; junction bases with no gene match: 8. The CDR3 DNA reads TGCAGCGTTGAAGATGGGTGGGGGACTAGCGGATACAATGAGCAGTTCTTC. Residues: CSVEDGWGTSGYNEQFF.

V and J are TRBV7-9 and TRBJ2-5; TRBD1 aligns across 7 bases. This CDR3 is 15 amino acids long. Germline CDR1 reads SEHNR; CDR2 reads FQNEAQ (reference sequence). V lost 4 bases, J lost 2 bases, and 7 bases stayed unmatched. CDR3 amino acids: CASSSNSGQQETQYF. CDR3 bases: TGTGCCAGCAGCTCCAATTCGGGACAGCAAGAGACCCAGTACTTC.

The V call is TRBV5-4, the J call TRBJ2-1; D perhaps matches TRBD2 (5 bases). Germline V CDR1 and CDR2: SGHNT, YYREEE (reference sequence). This CDR3 is built from 12 residues. With 0 bases removed from V and 10 bases from J, the gap between germline ends came to 8 bases. In DNA form, the CDR3 reads TGTGCCAGCAGCTTGGGGCGAGGGGAGCAGTTCTTC. Amino acid sequence: CASSLGRGEQFF.

V usage is TRBV7-9 and J usage is TRBJ1-4, with D perhaps matching TRBD1 (6 bases). V was cut by 11 bases and J by 5 bases, with 15 bases left in between. The CDR3 loop spans 13 amino acids. The V gene's germline CDR1 is SEHNR and CDR2 FQNEAQ (reference sequence). The CDR3 loop reads CAGRGQTNEKLFF. The DNA for the CDR3 is TGTGCCGGCCGAGGACAGACAAATGAAAAACTGTTTTTT.